The clone carrying this T cell receptor (beta chain) showed up many times. Its antigen is not identified. When ophthalmopathy did not progress within 18 months, Graves' hyperthyroidism was considered stable. The data belong to a study of T cells in Graves' hyperthyroidism and ophthalmopathy. Looking at the study overall: Peripheral blood was acquired at first diagnosis, ahead of any therapy whatsoever.

General study findings and limits: Using 13 V-J features, a model discriminated ophthalmopathy from stable hyperthyroidism. Most thyroid clonotypes expanded above 0.001 were also detected in blood.

TCR beta CDR3 regions were amplified from RNA. Initially, a first-round RT-PCR of the TCR CDR3 employed the HTBI primer set. TCRdb independently ran MiXCR on the multiplex PCR reads; one entry per CDR3 protein. The sample has over 200,000 distinct CDR3 sequences, 17% seen once; the top ten hold around 52%. CDR3 length: 14 amino acids. Trimming pared 1 base from V and 4 bases from J, leaving 11 bases between. The germline CDR1 and CDR2 sequences are SGHTA and FQGNSA. The sequencing input was blood. The source is a man aged 50 to 60 with Graves' hyperthyroidism. V gene TRBV7-2 combines with J gene TRBJ2-7, with a tentative D call TRBD1 (5 bases). Here the CDR3 reads CASSLGRGRYEQYF. CDR3 DNA sequence: TGTGCCAGCAGCTTAGGAAGGGGAAGGTACGAGCAGTACTTC.